The 2 T cell receptor beta chains given below trace back to one sample, sequenced in a study of cytomegalovirus exposure and HLA in healthy donors. The assay was immunoSEQ multiplex PCR, and TCRdb's table has in-frame clones only and misses some. The table includes 300,000 to 400,000 clones, 75% to 90% detected once. Sequencing was performed on PBMCs. The receptors shown here come from a woman younger than 30 in good health and CMV-seronegative.

CDR3 protein: CASSLAGFSVTITDTQYF. CDR3 bases: TGTGCCAGCAGCTTAGCGGGGTTTTCAGTTACTATCACAGATACGCAGTATTTT. This rearrangement joins TRBV11-2 to TRBJ2-3, with D tentatively TRBD2 (5 bases). This CDR3 has 18 residues. Germline V gene sequence: CDR1 SGHAT, CDR2 FQNNGV. V gave up 1 base and J gave up 2 bases, with 19 bases separating them.

This clone was found once. The chain combines TRBV7-6 with TRBJ1-3; unclear D gene. Germline V gene lookup returns CDR1 SGHVS and CDR2 FNYEAQ. V was cut by 5 bases and J by 0 bases, with 20 bases left in between. This CDR3 is built from 18 residues. The CDR3 is CASSPTGRGLRSGNTIYF. CDR3 bases: TGTGCCAGCAGCCCCACCGGTCGAGGGCTGCGCTCTGGAAACACCATATATTTT.